This entry lists 27 T cell receptor beta chains sequenced from one sample in a study of cytomegalovirus exposure and HLA in healthy donors. TCRdb's table, derived via immunoSEQ multiplex PCR, lists solely in-frame clones and lacks some. This table has about 180,000 clones, around nine tenths appearing once. The sample consisted of PBMCs. These receptors all stem from a woman in her twenties or thirties in good health and CMV-seronegative.

Only a few counts were recorded for this clone. CDR3 in DNA: TGCGCCAGTGCGAACAGGGTCAATAGCAATCAGCCCCAGCATTTT. This gives the protein CASANRVNSNQPQHF. V gene TRBV5-1 combines with J gene TRBJ1-5, with a tentative D call TRBD1 (6 bases). CDR1 and CDR2 from the germline V gene are SGHRS and YFSETQ. With 8 bases removed from V and 0 bases from J, the gap between germline ends came to 15 bases. CDR3 size: 15 residues. The variable domain in full, with the rest retrieved from reference TRBV5-1 and TRBJ1-5, is KAGVTQTPRYLIKTRGQQVTLSCSPISGHRSVSWYQQTPGQGLQFLFEYFSETQRNKGNFPGRFSGRQFSNSRSEMNVSTLELGDSALYLCASANRVNSNQPQHFGDGTRLSIL.

This chain joins TRBV5-5 and TRBJ1-6; D is possibly TRBD1 (6 bases). Germline loops: CDR1 SGHKS, CDR2 YYEKEE (reference sequence). Trimming took 7 bases from V and 6 from J, leaving 17 bases between them. The CDR3 has 15 amino acids. In nucleotides, the CDR3 is TGTGCCAGCGTCCCTGAAGGACAGTTTAATTCACCCCTCCACTTT. This translates into CASVPEGQFNSPLHF. The full variable domain, its missing parts supplied by reference TRBV5-5 and TRBJ1-6, is DAGVTQSPTHLIKTRGQQVTLRCSPISGHKSVSWYQQVLGQGPQFIFQYYEKEERGRGNFPDRFSARQFPNYSSELNVNALLLGDSALYLCASVPEGQFNSPLHFGNGTRLTVT.

The chain is built from TRBV19 and TRBJ2-2; 10 bases line up with TRBD1. Germline values: CDR1 LNHDA, CDR2 SQIVND (reference sequence). CDR3 length: 16 residues. With V trimmed by 4 bases and J by 4 bases, 6 bases remained unmatched. The chain's CDR3 is CASSTHGTGVTGELFF. In DNA, the CDR3 is TGTGCCAGTAGTACACATGGGACAGGGGTCACCGGGGAGCTGTTTTTT. Looking up the rest from reference TRBV19 and TRBJ2-2 gives the full variable domain: DGGITQSPKYLFRKEGQNVTLSCEQNLNHDAMYWYRQDPGQGLRLIYYSQIVNDFQKGDIAEGYSVSREKKESFPLTVTSAQKNPTAFYLCASSTHGTGVTGELFFGEGSRLTVL.

The chain is built from TRBV5-1 and TRBJ2-7; 11 bases line up with TRBD2. J gave up 4 bases and V 2 bases, and 5 bases lay outside the gene matches. The CDR3 is made up of 15 amino acids. Looked up from germline, CDR1 is SGHRS and CDR2 is YFSETQ. The CDR3 reads CASSLIAGGPYEQYF. The CDR3 DNA follows: TGCGCCAGCAGCTTAATAGCGGGGGGGCCGTACGAGCAGTACTTC.

In its sample, this clone was seen a few times. The chain carries TRBV5-6 and TRBJ2-7; tentatively, D is TRBD1 (6 bases). V dropped 0 bases and J dropped 6 bases, with 10 bases sitting between them. CDR1 is SGHDT, CDR2 YYEEEE, per germline. CDR3 length: 13 residues. The CDR3 is CASSLAGRGEQYF. As DNA, the CDR3 is TGTGCCAGCAGCTTGGCGGGCAGGGGCGAGCAGTACTTC.

The chain combines TRBV5-6 with TRBJ1-4; D may be TRBD1 (5 bases). Trimming pared 0 bases from V and 11 bases from J, leaving 17 bases between. The germline CDR1 and CDR2 sequences are SGHDT and YYEEEE. This CDR3 region has 15 residues. The CDR3, as DNA: TGTGCCAGCAGCTTGGAAGGGCTGGGGCCTGGGAAACTGTTTTTT. Amino acids: CASSLEGLGPGKLFF.

The V gene is TRBV18, the J gene TRBJ2-7; 11 nucleotides align to TRBD2. The CDR3 is 17 residues long. Germline V gives CDR1 KGHSH, CDR2 LQKENI. V dropped 3 bases and J dropped 4; count of bases not matched to a gene: 11. The CDR3 reads CASSPLAGGPNAYEQYF. CDR3 nucleotide sequence: TGTGCCAGCTCACCCCTAGCGGGGGGTCCAAACGCGTACGAGCAGTACTTC.

This clone was counted a single time. The rearrangement links TRBV5-1 to TRBJ1-1; tentatively, D is TRBD1 (5 bases). The CDR3 length is 12 residues. The V end was cut by 4 bases, the J end by 4 bases, with 8 bases between. Germline assignment: CDR1 SGHRS and CDR2 YFSETQ. The CDR3 coding sequence is TGCGCCAGCAGCGGGGGGGTCACTGAAGCTTTCTTT. This sequence encodes CASSGGVTEAFF.

Details on this clone: Different DNA sequences within this sample yield the same CDR3. The rearrangement joins TRBV19 to TRBJ2-1; D is undetermined. CDR3 length: 14 amino acids. Trimming left V 1 base short and J 0 bases short, with 4 bases between. Germline V lookup: CDR1 LNHDA, CDR2 SQIVND (reference sequence). The CDR3 sequence: CASSIGSSYNEQFF. For the CDR3, the DNA is TGTGCCAGTAGTATAGGCAGCTCCTACAATGAGCAGTTCTTC.

The gene calls are TRBV18 and TRBJ2-3; no clear D gene. V lost 4 bases and J 0 bases, leaving 11 bases between the germline ends. There are 15 residues in the CDR3. Germline CDR1 KGHSH, CDR2 LQKENI. The DNA of the CDR3 is TGTGCCAGCTCACTTTCGCAGGCTAGCACAGATACGCAGTATTTT. This codes for CASSLSQASTDTQYF.

This sequence joins TRBV19 and TRBJ1-6; D unclear. The CDR3 has 14 residues. Germline CDR1 is LNHDA and CDR2 is SQIVND (reference sequence). V lost 5 bases, J lost 9 bases, and 14 bases lay in between. In DNA, the CDR3 is TGTGCCAGTAGTGATAGAGAGTATGGTTCACCCCTCCACTTT. Translating gives CASSDREYGSPLHF.

The rearrangement links TRBV6-6 to TRBJ2-1; D might be TRBD2 (6 bases). The V gene's germline CDR1 is MNHNY and CDR2 SVGAGI (reference sequence). Trimming left V 6 bases short and J 5 bases short, with 11 bases between. This CDR3 has 13 amino acids. CDR3 loop: CASSHGGHNEQFF. The CDR3 DNA follows: TGTGCCAGCAGCCACGGGGGTCACAATGAGCAGTTCTTC.

J is TRBJ2-7 and V is TRBV13; the D is unclear. With 2 bases removed from V and 0 bases from J, the gap between germline ends came to 11 bases. CDR1 and CDR2 (germline): PRHDT, FYEKMQ (reference sequence). The CDR3 runs 15 residues. CDR3 bases: TGTGCCAGCAGCTTACGAGCGCAGAGCTCCTACGAGCAGTACTTC. Protein sequence: CASSLRAQSSYEQYF.

CDR3: CSVADRAVNYGYTF. DNA of the CDR3: TGCAGCGTTGCCGACAGGGCGGTAAACTATGGCTACACCTTC. The chain recombines TRBV29-1 with TRBJ1-2; 7 nucleotides align to TRBD1. The V gene's germline CDR1 is SQVTM and CDR2 ANQGSEA. Germline trimming cut 4 bases from V and 2 bases from J; bases unmatched to any gene: 7. The CDR3 sequence is 14 residues long.

The chain uses TRBV6-5 and TRBJ2-1, with 7 bases fitting TRBD1. V lost 7 bases, J lost 5 bases, and 8 bases stayed unmatched. In germline, CDR1 is MNHEY, CDR2 SVGAGI. This CDR3 has 14 residues. CDR3 residues: CASTPLRGHNEQFF. The CDR3 bases are TGTGCCAGCACCCCCTTAAGGGGGCACAATGAGCAGTTCTTC.

The CDR3 here is CASSLEGGNQPQHF. The CDR3 DNA sequence: TGTGCCAGCAGCCTGGAGGGAGGCAATCAGCCCCAGCATTTT. This chain connects TRBV6-1 to TRBJ1-5; D is undetermined. The V end lost 6 bases, the J end lost 2 bases, and 11 bases lay between the germline ends. CDR3 length equals 14 residues. The germline V gene has CDR1 MNHNS and CDR2 SASEGT.

This clone has just a few counts. The chain recombines TRBV27 with TRBJ2-7; D is uncertain. The germline V gene has CDR1 MNHEY and CDR2 SMNVEV (reference sequence). This CDR3 has 11 amino acids. V was clipped by 5 bases and J by 6 bases, with 8 bases between them. DNA of the CDR3: TGTGCCAGCAGTCTAGGTGGCGAGCAGTACTTC. This encodes CASSLGGEQYF.

On this clone: One junction end does not reproduce the germline sequence, and a read error may be involved. Written as DNA, the CDR3 is TGTGCTAGCAGCGGGGACAGGGGACCAACAGGCAGGGAGACCCAGTACTTC. Translated: CASSGDRGPTGRETQYF. This sequence joins TRBV7-7 and TRBJ2-5; 10 positions match TRBD1. The CDR3 sequence is 17 residues long. CDR1 is SSHAT and CDR2 is FNYEAQ in the germline V gene (reference sequence).

This chain links TRBV19 with TRBJ2-7; 8 positions agree with TRBD2. The CDR3 is 13 residues long. Germline-derived CDR1 and CDR2 are LNHDA and SQIVND (reference sequence). Germline trimming cut 11 bases from V and 0 bases from J; bases unmatched to any gene: 6. The CDR3 DNA reads as TGTGCCTCTAGGGGGACTAGCTCCTACGAGCAGTACTTC. It is translated as CASRGTSSYEQYF. Together with reference TRBV19 and TRBJ2-7, the CDR3 gives the full variable domain: DGGITQSPKYLFRKEGQNVTLSCEQNLNHDAMYWYRQDPGQGLRLIYYSQIVNDFQKGDIAEGYSVSREKKESFPLTVTSAQKNPTAFYLCASRGTSSYEQYFGPGTRLTVT.

J is TRBJ1-6 and V is TRBV5-1; TRBD1 might be the D (6 bases). Trimming took off 0 bases at V and 9 bases at J, with 13 bases between the two ends. Germline V gene lookup returns CDR1 SGHRS and CDR2 YFSETQ. The CDR3 has 15 amino acids. CDR3 in DNA: TGCGCCAGCAGCTTGGCCCCGACAGGACTTTCACCCCTCCACTTT. It specifies CASSLAPTGLSPLHF.

The chain combines TRBV5-4 with TRBJ2-1; weak D call: TRBD2 (6 bases). Germline values: CDR1 SGHNT, CDR2 YYREEE (reference sequence). Trimming removed 4 bases at V and 6 bases at J, with 14 bases between. This CDR3 is 14 amino acids long. CDR3 in DNA: TGTGCCAGCAGCACCCACGGGGGACCCAATGAGCAGTTCTTC. Protein sequence: CASSTHGGPNEQFF. Full variable domain (outside the CDR3, taken from reference TRBV5-4 and TRBJ2-1): ETGVTQSPTHLIKTRGQQVTLRCSSQSGHNTVSWYQQALGQGPQFIFQYYREEENGRGNFPPRFSGLQFPNYSSELNVNALELDDSALYLCASSTHGGPNEQFFGPGTRLTVL.

The chain links TRBV5-5 to TRBJ2-2; D call uncertain. In germline, CDR1 is SGHKS, CDR2 YYEKEE (reference sequence). This CDR3 is built from 12 residues. V was shortened by 4 bases and J by 2 bases, with 3 bases between the two germline ends. The CDR3 sequence: CASSLNTGELFF. CDR3 nucleotides: TGTGCCAGCAGCCTTAACACCGGGGAGCTGTTTTTT.

The chain is built from TRBV30 and TRBJ2-2; 11 bases are a match to TRBD2. The V and J ends lost 3 bases and 2 bases, in that order; junction bases with no gene match: 8. The CDR3 loop spans 17 amino acids. Germline CDR1 reads GTSNPN; CDR2 reads SVGIG (reference sequence). The CDR3 region is CAWRGGLAGGNTGELFF. CDR3 DNA: TGTGCCTGGAGAGGCGGGCTAGCGGGGGGTAACACCGGGGAGCTGTTTTTT. Based on the CDR3 plus reference TRBV30 and TRBJ2-2, the full variable domain is SQTIHQWPATLVQPVGSPLSLECTVEGTSNPNLYWYRQAAGRGLQLLFYSVGIGQISSEVPQNLSASRPQDRQFILSSKKLLLSDSGFYLCAWRGGLAGGNTGELFFGEGSRLTVL.

The V gene is TRBV6-5, the J gene TRBJ2-7; perhaps TRBD1 as D (6 bases). In germline, CDR1 is MNHEY, CDR2 SVGAGI. V was trimmed by 8 bases and J by 0 bases, leaving 11 bases between them. This CDR3 contains 13 residues. CDR3 bases: TGTGCCAGCGGCAACAGGGACTCCTACGAGCAGTACTTC. Translation: CASGNRDSYEQYF.

The chain combines TRBV6-5 with TRBJ1-5, with TRBD1 identical over 7 bases. The trim removed 10 bases at V and 3 bases at J, leaving 3 bases unmatched. Germline-derived CDR1 and CDR2 are MNHEY and SVGAGI. CDR3 length equals 12 residues. The CDR3 region has the DNA TGTGCCACCGGGACAGTCAATCAGCCCCAGCATTTT. Protein: CATGTVNQPQHF.

J is TRBJ1-2 and V is TRBV2; D gene uncertain. The ends were cut back, 2 bases at V and 0 bases at J, with 13 bases in the middle. The CDR3 totals 16 residues. CDR1 is SNHLY and CDR2 is FYNNEI in the germline V gene. CDR3: CASSERAASSNYGYTF. CDR3 bases: TGTGCCAGCAGTGAAAGAGCGGCGAGTTCTAACTATGGCTACACCTTC.

The V gene is TRBV4-1, the J gene TRBJ2-2; 14 bases fit TRBD2. There are 17 residues in the CDR3. In germline, CDR1 is MGHRA, CDR2 YSYEKL. V dropped 3 bases and J dropped 8; count of bases not matched to a gene: 8. Here the CDR3 reads CASSQPLGTSGGGELFF. The DNA for the CDR3 is TGCGCCAGCAGCCAGCCCCTAGGGACTAGCGGGGGTGGGGAGCTGTTTTTT.